This T cell receptor (beta chain) was identified in a study of blood T cell repertoires in COVID-19. In the study overall: In each case, the material was cDNA or gDNA derived from T cells, B-cell-depleted T cells, or PBMCs.

V shed 4 bases and J 3 bases; nucleotides not matched to a gene: 7. Germline CDR1 is SGHDT and CDR2 is YYEEEE. The CDR3 covers 15 residues. In the original analysis: How many nucleated cells were present was estimated from reference gene primer amplification. Repertoires were generated with immunoSEQ multiplex PCR, while TCRdb's copy carries only in-frame clones and drops some. For V, J and clone size, that table is used; D and trimming come from the DNA. This table holds tens of thousands of clones, more than 80% found once. The chain has TRBV5-6 and TRBJ2-3, with TRBD1 identical over 8 bases. This receptor was identified in a woman in her sixties or seventies with acute or convalescent COVID-19. The sample consisted of peripheral blood. The CDR3, as DNA: TGTGCCAGCAGCCTCGGACAGGGCTGGACAGATACGCAGTATTTT. This codes for CASSLGQGWTDTQYF.